This T cell receptor (beta chain) is from a study of T cell changes during pregnancy in multiple sclerosis. Profiling relied on immunoSEQ multiplex PCR, and the TCRdb table lists in-frame clones only, not all of them. The table shows approximately 100,000 clones, with more than 90% occurring only once. This CDR3 region has 14 residues. V gave up 4 bases and J gave up 0 bases, with 7 bases separating them. The germline V gene encodes CDR1 SNHLY and CDR2 FYNNEI. This TCR was sampled from a female donor with multiple sclerosis, enrolled in a pregnancy study. The input for sequencing was peripheral blood, taken in the second trimester of pregnancy. This chain links TRBV2 with TRBJ1-5; no firm D call. This chain's CDR3 is CASSVVYSNQPQHF. CDR3 DNA: TGTGCCAGCAGTGTAGTGTATAGCAATCAGCCCCAGCATTTT.